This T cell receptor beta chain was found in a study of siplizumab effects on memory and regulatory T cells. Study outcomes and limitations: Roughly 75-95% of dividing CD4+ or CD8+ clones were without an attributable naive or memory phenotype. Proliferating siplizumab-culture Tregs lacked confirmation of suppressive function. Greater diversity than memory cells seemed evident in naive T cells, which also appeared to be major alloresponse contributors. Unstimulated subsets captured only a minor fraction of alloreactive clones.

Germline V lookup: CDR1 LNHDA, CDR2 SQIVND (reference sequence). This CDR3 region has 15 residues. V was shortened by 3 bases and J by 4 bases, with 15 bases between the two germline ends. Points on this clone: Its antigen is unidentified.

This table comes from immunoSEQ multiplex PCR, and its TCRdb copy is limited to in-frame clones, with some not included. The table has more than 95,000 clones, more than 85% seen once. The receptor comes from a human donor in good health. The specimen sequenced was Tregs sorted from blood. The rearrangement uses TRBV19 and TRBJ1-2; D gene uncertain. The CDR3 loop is CASSIGGLKPYGYTF. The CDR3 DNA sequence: TGTGCCAGTAGTATTGGAGGACTGAAACCCTATGGCTACACCTTC.